The rows below give T cell receptor beta chains drawn from one sample of a study of CD8 T cells in ankylosing spondylitis. TCRdb re-analysed the 5' RACE reads in MiXCR, keeping a single row per CDR3 protein. Of 250,000 to 350,000 distinct CDR3 sequences listed, around 21% were seen once; the top ten hold roughly 4%. Sequences were obtained from blood, either unsorted or a sorted T cell fraction (not recorded which). The receptors shown here come from a female donor with ankylosing spondylitis or in good health (not recorded which). CDR3s leave out the opening cysteine and the closing phenylalanine or tryptophan. Fields, in order: J gene, V gene, clone size, CDR3 protein. Clone size appears in some rows only: once, few, many, or a class for an expanded clone.

TRBJ1-1	TRBV29-1	few	SVERGQEAF
TRBJ2-3	TRBV20-1	NA	SASGGQIDTQY
TRBJ2-1	TRBV20-1	few	SAPTRGGSSYNEQF
TRBJ2-7	TRBV12-3/TRBV12-4	few	ASSLGTGLPYEQY
TRBJ2-1	TRBV6-2/TRBV6-3	few	ASRYKNRNEQF
TRBJ1-1	TRBV7-9	NA	ASSLGETMNTEAF
TRBJ2-7	TRBV7-2	NA	ASSSTGEHEQY
TRBJ2-5	TRBV7-2	few	ASSLPKTQY
TRBJ1-5	TRBV20-1	NA	SARGGHTGQPQH
TRBJ2-1	TRBV18	NA	ASSEPHGSYNEQF
TRBJ1-3	TRBV7-9	few	ASSLDSGNTIY
TRBJ1-4	TRBV12-3/TRBV12-4	many	ASRRGELGKLF
TRBJ1-2	TRBV20-1	NA	SARDIVREAYGYT
TRBJ2-3	TRBV5-1	NA	ASSLGASGNTDTQY
TRBJ2-3	TRBV20-1	few	SVETTSGHPDTQY
TRBJ1-1	TRBV19	once	ASSPSGQGHTEAF
TRBJ2-7	TRBV5-1	few	ASSQFFYSSYEQY
TRBJ2-5	TRBV29-1	many	SVDRGRETQY
TRBJ1-4	TRBV5-1	few	ASSLSHPNEKLF
TRBJ1-1	TRBV5-1	few	ASSLSGRYTEAF
TRBJ1-4	TRBV18	NA	ASSPRGAQSNEKLF
TRBJ2-3	TRBV19	NA	ASRLTSGRTDTQY
TRBJ2-1	TRBV21-1	few	ASSNYYRDTKYNEQF
TRBJ2-2	TRBV7-9	NA	ASSSSPTRVTGELF
TRBJ2-1	TRBV12-3/TRBV12-4	many	ASSSRVYNEQF
TRBJ1-5	TRBV7-2	many	ASSLSEGQPQH
TRBJ2-7	TRBV10-3	many	AISEASYEQY
TRBJ2-7	TRBV20-1	NA	SARDTHPRIPYEQY
TRBJ2-3	TRBV29-1	few	SVVKGSGTDTQY
TRBJ2-3	TRBV12-3/TRBV12-4	many	ASSPLGSPTDTQY
TRBJ2-7	TRBV20-1	NA	SANFLAGGSYEQY
TRBJ1-4	TRBV7-9	NA	ASSHQRGTDLNEKLF
TRBJ1-6	TRBV20-1	few	SAPDRIQVSPLH
TRBJ2-2	TRBV25-1	NA	ASSATGHTGELF
TRBJ2-1	TRBV19	NA	ASIGLAGNNEQF
TRBJ2-1	TRBV9	NA	ASSVGGGGTYNEQF
TRBJ1-6	TRBV7-2	many	ASSLEDRPGISPLH
TRBJ1-1	TRBV4-3	many	ASSTMGSWATEAF
TRBJ2-5	TRBV7-2	few	ASSGTSGIQETQY
TRBJ2-3	TRBV29-1	NA	SALLNSADTQY
TRBJ2-3	TRBV6-1	few	ASSQTGEGAVDTQY
TRBJ2-1	TRBV6-2/TRBV6-3	few	ASGGLAGHEQF
TRBJ2-7	TRBV20-1	few	SAYVAGGSRELGYEQY
TRBJ2-3	TRBV28	NA	ASRFLGALTDTQY
TRBJ2-1	TRBV5-1	NA	ASSLGGQAHNEQF
TRBJ2-1	TRBV7-9	few	ASSLAAGGMKGNEQF
TRBJ2-5	TRBV7-2	NA	ASSQDRGYQETQY
TRBJ2-4	TRBV19	many	ASGGATKNIQY
TRBJ1-1	TRBV20-1	NA	SAEPPGGIGEAF
TRBJ2-7	TRBV10-3	few	AISDSRGDSYEQY
TRBJ1-2	TRBV2	few	ASSDLGAGYT
TRBJ2-3	TRBV6-1	few	ASSPRLGPDTQY
TRBJ2-7	TRBV9	few	ASSVRDLDSEQY
TRBJ2-1	TRBV7-8	NA	ASSQDRVSSGGQF
TRBJ2-7	TRBV10-3	NA	AISGVSPNEQY
TRBJ2-1	TRBV6-2/TRBV6-3	few	ASYSGGLYNEQF
TRBJ2-3	TRBV2	many	ASRLTFLTDTQY